This T cell receptor (beta chain) was sequenced during a study of cytotoxic CD8 clonotypes in ibrutinib-treated CLL. At the level of the study: IGHV unmutated 17 to 18; relapsed/refractory some ten; treatment-naive about 15. When averaged across all of the samples, the counts came to some 250,000 productive templates and about 95,000 productive rearrangements. Investigators collected response samples after a median around twelve months of treatment, range 6 to 36.

Libraries were prepared by immunoSEQ multiplex PCR; TCRdb keeps only in-frame clonotypes and omits some of them. The sample lists roughly 200,000 clones, about 72% occurring once. The CDR3 loop spans 15 amino acids. Trimming removed 7 bases from V and 6 bases from J, with 22 bases in between. Germline CDR1 and CDR2: SNHLY and FYNNEI. Study observations and caveats: Patients with sustained remission and those progressing were sampled at differing times.

Notes on this clone: Its specificity is unknown.

V is TRBV2 and J is TRBJ2-7; D may be TRBD2 (6 bases). This TCR was sampled from a human donor with chronic lymphocytic leukemia. The input for sequencing was PBMCs, taken after 24 months of ibrutinib treatment. CDR3 DNA sequence: TGTGCCAGCACAGGAGGGCAGGTATTAGTGGGCGAGCAGTACTTC. Its translation: CASTGGQVLVGEQYF.